A selection of T cell receptor beta chains follows, all from one sample in a study of T cell changes during pregnancy in multiple sclerosis. Libraries were prepared by immunoSEQ multiplex PCR; TCRdb keeps only in-frame clonotypes and omits some of them. The repertoire holds about 100,000 clones, with 75% to 95% as singletons. The starting material was peripheral blood, obtained in the second trimester of pregnancy. The receptors originated from a female donor with multiple sclerosis, enrolled in a pregnancy study. Each CDR3 is given with its conserved first and last residue. The D gene is left open where the match is weak. Only some rows state a clone size, as once, few, many or a class for expanded clones.

D gene,V gene,J gene,clone size,CDR3 protein,CDR3 DNA
-,TRBV11-2,TRBJ2-7,-,CASSLSRERIYEQYF,TGTGCCAGCAGCTTATCGCGAGAACGAATCTACGAGCAGTACTTC
-,TRBV13,TRBJ2-7,-,CASSLGTEAYEQYF,TGTGCCAGCAGCTTAGGGACAGAAGCCTACGAGCAGTACTTC
TRBD1,TRBV19,TRBJ1-5,-,CASTRDRDAAQHF,TGTGCCAGTACCAGGGACAGGGATGCCGCCCAGCATTTT
TRBD2,TRBV28,TRBJ2-3,-,CASSSPTGLADTDTQYF,TGTGCCAGCAGTTCGCCAACCGGACTAGCAGACACAGATACGCAGTATTTT
TRBD2,TRBV27,TRBJ2-7,-,CASSLSIAGVYEQYF,TGTGCCAGCAGTTTATCGATTGCGGGAGTCTACGAGCAGTACTTC
-,TRBV28,TRBJ1-4,few,CASSTPGFNEKLFF,TGTGCCAGCAGTACACCGGGGTTTAATGAAAAACTGTTTTTT
TRBD2,TRBV27,TRBJ2-5,-,CASSPKGTAGGRQETQYF,TGTGCCAGCAGCCCAAAGGGGACAGCGGGAGGGAGGCAAGAGACCCAGTACTTC
-,TRBV5-1,TRBJ2-1,-,CASSIGGPGDEQFF,TGCGCCAGCAGCATAGGAGGCCCTGGCGATGAGCAGTTCTTC
-,TRBV9,TRBJ2-7,-,CASSVGPPGYEQYF,TGTGCCAGCAGCGTAGGCCCACCCGGCTACGAGCAGTACTTC
-,TRBV6-1,TRBJ2-5,few,CASSGGLVQETQYF,TGTGCCAGCAGTGGGGGACTCGTCCAAGAGACCCAGTACTTC
-,TRBV7-4,TRBJ1-1,-,CASSLGGQRNTEAFF,TGTGCCAGCAGCTTGGGGGGGCAAAGAAACACTGAAGCTTTCTTT
-,TRBV15,TRBJ2-1,few,CATALFFADNEQFF,TGTGCCACCGCTCTGTTCTTCGCGGACAATGAGCAGTTCTTC
TRBD2,TRBV19,TRBJ2-7,-,CASSQGTSGRSPIHEQYF,TGTGCCAGTAGTCAAGGGACTAGCGGGAGGTCCCCGATTCACGAGCAGTACTTC